The 20 T cell receptor beta chains reported below all come from one sample, sequenced in a study of cytomegalovirus exposure and HLA in healthy donors. The PCR ran on 60 Vbeta and 13 Jbeta primers. Assay: immunoSEQ multiplex PCR; the TCRdb copy retains only in-frame clones and omits some. The sample carries some 93,000 clones, approximately 9% recorded once. The specimen sequenced was PBMCs. These receptors were obtained from a man in his forties or fifties in good health and CMV-seropositive.

V is TRBV4-2 and J is TRBJ2-3, with TRBD2 matching 12 bases. The junction had 7 bases not matched to a gene; V was cut back by 1 base and J by 2 bases. The CDR3 sequence is 18 residues long. Germline CDR1 reads LGHNA; CDR2 reads YNFKEQ. In DNA form, the CDR3 reads TGTGCCAGCAGCCAAGGGCTAGCGGGAGGGCCTATCACAGATACGCAGTATTTT. Amino acid sequence: CASSQGLAGGPITDTQYF.

The rearrangement uses TRBV11-2 and TRBJ1-2; D is uncertain. V was cut by 0 bases and J by 6 bases, with 14 bases left in between. The CDR3 spans 15 residues. The V gene's germline CDR1 is SGHAT and CDR2 FQNNGV. The CDR3 is CASSLDRETGNGYTF. In DNA, the CDR3 is TGTGCCAGCAGCTTAGATCGAGAGACGGGAAATGGCTACACCTTC. Based on the CDR3 plus reference TRBV11-2 and TRBJ1-2, the full variable domain is EAGVAQSPRYKIIEKRQSVAFWCNPISGHATLYWYQQILGQGPKLLIQFQNNGVVDDSQLPKDRFSAERLKGVDSTLKIQPAKLEDSAVYLCASSLDRETGNGYTFGSGTRLTVV.

This clone showed up just a few times. At the DNA level, this CDR3 is encoded by other sequences in the same sample as well. The chain is built from TRBV10-3 and TRBJ1-6; TRBD1 matches at 11 bases. V lost 0 bases, J lost 8 bases, and 0 bases stayed unmatched. This CDR3 comprises 15 residues. Germline values: CDR1 ENHRY, CDR2 SYGVKD. CDR3 in DNA: TGTGCCATCAGTGAGTCGGGACAGGGGGATTCACCCCTCCACTTT. Protein sequence: CAISESGQGDSPLHF.

This clone occurred a few times. The V call is TRBV11-2, the J call TRBJ2-2; 9 bases agree with TRBD2. The CDR3 contains 16 residues. Germline V gene lookup returns CDR1 SGHAT and CDR2 FQNNGV. With 5 bases clipped from V and 1 base from J, the junction kept 5 bases outside the gene matches. The CDR3 DNA sequence: TGTGCCAGCAGCCCTCAACTAGCGGGGAACACCGGGGAGCTGTTTTTT. Protein: CASSPQLAGNTGELFF.

The chain carries TRBV5-1 and TRBJ2-3; 12 bases align to TRBD2. Germline loops: CDR1 SGHRS, CDR2 YFSETQ. The CDR3 is 17 residues long. V was clipped by 0 bases and J by 5 bases; unmatched bases: 7. CDR3 coding DNA: TGCGCCAGCAGCTTGGGATTGACTAGCGGGAGCCTAGATACGCAGTATTTT. The encoded protein is CASSLGLTSGSLDTQYF.

This clone came up a few times. The chain has TRBV28 and TRBJ1-5, with TRBD1 matching over 7 bases. Unmatched junction bases numbered 6, after V lost 3 bases and J lost 4 bases. This CDR3 is 15 amino acids long. Germline lookup yields CDR1 MDHEN and CDR2 SYDVKM. CDR3 coding DNA: TGTGCCAGCAGTTTGCCACAGGGGAGGAATCAGCCCCAGCATTTT. It codes for CASSLPQGRNQPQHF.

V and J are TRBV6-5 and TRBJ1-1; no reliable D call. The CDR3 sequence is 14 residues long. The V end lost 9 bases, the J end lost 1 base, and 15 bases lay between the germline ends. Germline V gives CDR1 MNHEY, CDR2 SVGAGI. The CDR3 region has the DNA TGTGCCAGTACTCGAGGAGTGGGGAACACTGAAGCTTTCTTT. Amino acid sequence: CASTRGVGNTEAFF.

This chain uses TRBV5-1 with TRBJ2-6, with 12 bases matching TRBD2. The V segment lost 6 bases and the J segment 0 bases; nucleotides outside the gene matches: 10. This CDR3 has 19 amino acids. Germline V gene lookup returns CDR1 SGHRS and CDR2 YFSETQ. The chain's CDR3 is CASKSGLAGISSGANVLTF. DNA of the CDR3: TGCGCCAGCAAATCCGGACTAGCGGGGATAAGCTCTGGGGCCAACGTCCTGACTTTC.

The chain links TRBV28 to TRBJ2-7; D perhaps matches TRBD2 (6 bases). This CDR3 contains 14 residues. V was clipped by 6 bases and J by 9 bases, with 21 bases between them. The germline gives CDR1 MDHEN, CDR2 SYDVKM. In DNA, the CDR3 is TGTGCCAGCAGGGTATCCACTCGGGAGCTTGGGCAGTACTTC. This encodes CASRVSTRELGQYF.

This clone was counted only a few times. The V and J genes are TRBV27 and TRBJ2-1; TRBD2 aligns across 10 bases. V trimming: 11 bases; J trimming: 8 bases; junction bases outside the gene matches: 9. From germline, CDR1 is MNHEY and CDR2 SMNVEV (reference sequence). This CDR3 region has 13 residues. The CDR3 loop reads CAAGASGSYEQFF. The CDR3 bases are TGTGCCGCAGGCGCTAGCGGGAGCTATGAGCAGTTCTTC.

In the case of this clone: The same CDR3 also results from other DNA sequences found in this sample. CDR3 protein: CASSLGSAGELFF. CDR3 in DNA: TGTGCCAGCAGCTTGGGATCGGCCGGGGAGCTGTTTTTT. This sequence joins TRBV5-4 and TRBJ2-2; D ambiguous. V shed 0 bases and J shed 6 bases, with 6 bases lying between them. Germline V gene sequence: CDR1 SGHNT, CDR2 YYREEE (reference sequence). The CDR3 spans 13 residues.

The gene calls are TRBV6-5 and TRBJ1-5; TRBD1 matches 9 bases. The CDR3 length is 14 residues. CDR1 is MNHEY, CDR2 SVGAGI, per germline. The junction had 9 bases not matched to a gene; V was cut back by 5 bases and J by 10 bases. The CDR3 nucleotides are TGTGCCAGCAGTCGGGAGACAGGGGGTTTTCCCCAGCATTTT. It codes for CASSRETGGFPQHF.

The chain joins TRBV10-1 to TRBJ2-5; 8 positions agree with TRBD1. Trimming at V came to 6 bases and at J to 5 bases, leaving 11 bases not matched to a gene. Germline V gene sequence: CDR1 WNHNN, CDR2 SYGVQD (reference sequence). This CDR3 comprises 15 residues. In DNA, the CDR3 is TGCGCCAGCAGAGCAGGACAGGGAGGTTCGGAGACCCAGTACTTC. It codes for CASRAGQGGSETQYF.

The chain recombines TRBV9 with TRBJ1-2; a possible D gene is TRBD1 (6 bases). The germline V and J ends were trimmed by 2 bases and 4 bases, with 15 bases remaining between them. The CDR3 consists of 15 residues. Germline loops: CDR1 SGDLS, CDR2 YYNGEE. This chain's CDR3 is CASSVRALDSYGYTF. The DNA of the CDR3 is TGTGCCAGCAGCGTTCGCGCCCTGGACAGCTATGGCTACACCTTC.

This clone turned up a few times. The chain is built from TRBV29-1 and TRBJ2-7; possibly TRBD2 for D (6 bases). Germline assignment: CDR1 SQVTM and CDR2 ANQGSEA. CDR3 length: 16 amino acids. The ends were cut back, 7 bases at V and 4 bases at J, with 26 bases in the middle. The DNA for the CDR3 is TGCAGCGCAAGCCTCTCCAGGGAGGTCGATTTTTACGAGCAGTACTTC. As protein: CSASLSREVDFYEQYF.

The rearrangement links TRBV18 to TRBJ2-1; a weak D match, TRBD2 (6 bases). The germline V gene encodes CDR1 KGHSH and CDR2 LQKENI. The V gene lost 3 bases and the J gene lost 6 bases, with 21 bases spanning the gap. The CDR3 contains 17 residues. For the CDR3, the DNA is TGTGCCAGCTCACCCGGGACGCTTCCGACGGAGGGCAATGAGCAGTTCTTC. Its translation: CASSPGTLPTEGNEQFF. Supplemented by reference TRBV18 and TRBJ2-1, the full variable domain reads NAGVMQNPRHLVRRRGQEARLRCSPMKGHSHVYWYRQLPEEGLKFMVYLQKENIIDESGMPKERFSAEFPKEGPSILRIQQVVRGDSAAYFCASSPGTLPTEGNEQFFGPGTRLTVL.

This clone was detected many times. The gene calls are TRBV9 and TRBJ1-2; maybe TRBD1 (6 bases). The CDR3 has 16 amino acids. Trimming left V 1 base short and J 5 bases short, with 18 bases between. The germline V gene encodes CDR1 SGDLS and CDR2 YYNGEE. The CDR3 nucleotides read TGTGCCAGCAGCGTACTAGGGGCAGGGGAAGCATATGGCTACACCTTC. Its protein product is CASSVLGAGEAYGYTF.

This clone was recorded a few times. The genes are TRBV27 and TRBJ1-1; D unresolved. V lost 2 bases and J lost 1, with 5 bases in between. The CDR3 length is 13 residues. Germline assignment: CDR1 MNHEY and CDR2 SMNVEV (reference sequence). CDR3 bases: TGTGCCAGCAGTTTAGAGAGGAACACTGAAGCTTTCTTT. The encoded protein is CASSLERNTEAFF.

A few counts support this clone. The chain couples TRBV10-3 to TRBJ1-2; D not certain. Per germline, CDR1 ENHRY and CDR2 SYGVKD. With 1 base removed from V and 4 bases from J, the gap between germline ends came to 13 bases. CDR3 length equals 15 residues. The CDR3 sequence is CAISELEGEVYGYTF. Written as DNA, the CDR3 is TGTGCCATCAGTGAGTTGGAGGGAGAGGTCTATGGCTACACCTTC.

This chain connects TRBV19 to TRBJ2-1, with D perhaps matching TRBD1 (6 bases). Germline V gives CDR1 LNHDA, CDR2 SQIVND (reference sequence). The CDR3 covers 14 residues. Trimming shortened V by 1 base and J by 8 bases, and 12 bases separated the two germline ends. The CDR3 loop reads CASSIAWGRYEQFF. The CDR3 DNA reads as TGTGCCAGTAGTATAGCCTGGGGGCGCTATGAGCAGTTCTTC.